The present TCR beta chain was sequenced within a study of identifying expanded T cells in peripheral blood. Findings and caveats of the study: Over two and four weeks, about 17 and 20 clones changed, versus approximately 1.1 between replicates. Across healthy donors, higher total template counts meant significantly greater two-week count variance.

CDR3 size: 12 residues. The germline V gene has CDR1 MNHEY and CDR2 SVGAGI. V lost 6 bases and J lost 6, with 8 bases in between. Collection occurred without any documented infections or immune events in donors. Of note for this clone: No antigen is known for it.

The method was immunoSEQ multiplex PCR; TCRdb's version includes in-frame clones alone and lacks a portion of them. The data contain 70,000 or so clones, 75% to 90% of them singletons. J is TRBJ2-2 and V is TRBV6-5; D is unclear. The clonotype was recovered from a person between 18 and 69 years old in good health. The source material was blood. The CDR3 protein is CASSVGSGELFF. Written as DNA, the CDR3 is TGTGCCAGCAGCGTAGGATCCGGGGAGCTGTTTTTT.